A single TCR beta chain is shown here with its context. This CDR3 comprises 11 residues. Per the germline V gene, CDR1 is MDHEN and CDR2 is SYDVKM. V was cut by 3 bases and J by 11 bases, with 10 bases left in between. This entry is derived from a study of CD8 T cells in Susac syndrome. Negative isolation yielded the CD8+ and CD4+ T cells, while FACS enriched the TEMRA cells. RNA totalling roughly 0.5 to 1 ug underwent reverse transcription with random hexamers. From the immunoSEQ multiplex PCR reads, TCRdb called clonotypes with MiXCR, one entry per CDR3 protein. The sample yields around 230,000 distinct CDR3 sequences, 90% to 96% seen once.

The rearrangement links TRBV28 to TRBJ1-1; D call uncertain. Sequenced sample: CD4+ T cells from PBMCs. The sequence derives from a human donor with Susac syndrome. The CDR3 region has the DNA TGTGCCAGCAGTTTGGGCAGGCGGGCTTTCTTT. It translates to CASSLGRRAFF.